This TCR beta chain originates from a study of T cell responses to AZD1222 COVID-19 vaccine. On the study more broadly: Second doses that came at about 4 or about 12 weeks were put together. Study-wide results and limits: A reported finding is that nearly half of spike-specific TCRs target unmutated variant regions. White British ancestry dominated among donors, who included more females, and clonal diversity was possibly underestimated.

Produced via immunoSEQ multiplex PCR; TCRdb's table is partial and in-frame only. The sample carries some 120,000 clones, about 80% recorded once. The CDR3 is 15 amino acids. V lost 0 bases to trimming and J lost 4 bases, with 8 bases between them. In germline, CDR1 is SGDLS, CDR2 YYNGEE. Comment on this clone: Its antigen remains unidentified.

The TCR comes from an adult in good health. The sequences come from peripheral blood, collected on day 0 of AZD1222 vaccination. The chain is built from TRBV9 and TRBJ2-6, with D hard to call. The CDR3 DNA follows: TGTGCCAGCAGCGTAGTTGGGTCAGGGGCCAACGTCCTGACTTTC. Residues: CASSVVGSGANVLTF. The full variable domain, in which reference TRBV9 and TRBJ2-6 provide the parts outside the CDR3, is DSGVTQTPKHLITATGQRVTLRCSPRSGDLSVYWYQQSLDQGLQFLIQYYNGEERAKGNILERFSAQQFPDLHSELNLSSLELGDSALYFCASSVVGSGANVLTFGAGSRLTVL.